These 21 T cell receptor beta chains were sequenced from one sample in a study of cytomegalovirus exposure and HLA in healthy donors. The PCR contained 60 Vbeta and 13 Jbeta primers. Sequencing was performed with immunoSEQ multiplex PCR; in TCRdb, only in-frame clones are kept and a portion is missing. In the table there are 130,000 to 150,000 clones, about 80% of which are singletons. Material: PBMCs. All receptors derive from a male donor in good health and CMV-seropositive.

The CDR3 loop is CASSFTGGSTDEQYF. DNA of the CDR3: TGTGCCAGCAGTTTTACAGGGGGCTCCACTGACGAGCAGTACTTC. This chain uses TRBV27 with TRBJ2-7; 9 bases line up with TRBD1. V shed 3 bases and J 5 bases; nucleotides not matched to a gene: 8. The CDR3 extends over 15 amino acids. The germline V gene has CDR1 MNHEY and CDR2 SMNVEV (reference sequence).

Turning to this clone: The junction differs from germline at one of its ends, possibly a read error. Other DNA sequences in the sample encode the same CDR3. V gene TRBV7-8 combines with J gene TRBJ1-5; 7 bases fit TRBD1. The CDR3 extends over 15 amino acids. Per germline, CDR1 SGHVS and CDR2 FQNEAQ. The CDR3 sequence: CASSLVGGAGQPQHF. Here the CDR3 DNA reads TGTGCCAGTAGCTTAGTAGGGGGCGCAGGACAGCCCCAGCATTTT.

The V and J genes are TRBV30 and TRBJ2-5, with TRBD2 as a possible D gene (7 bases). The CDR3 is 16 residues long. Germline loops: CDR1 GTSNPN, CDR2 SVGIG (reference sequence). V was pared by 0 bases and J by 0 bases, with 14 bases between. The CDR3 DNA is TGTGCCTGGAGTGTCCAAGCGGGGACACACCAAGAGACCCAGTACTTC. Its translation is CAWSVQAGTHQETQYF. The full variable domain, completed using reference TRBV30 and TRBJ2-5, is SQTIHQWPATLVQPVGSPLSLECTVEGTSNPNLYWYRQAAGRGLQLLFYSVGIGQISSEVPQNLSASRPQDRQFILSSKKLLLSDSGFYLCAWSVQAGTHQETQYFGPGTRLLVL.

This clone was found a few times. V and J are TRBV18 and TRBJ1-4; the match to TRBD1 covers 11 bases. Germline V CDR1 and CDR2: KGHSH, LQKENI. The V segment lost 4 bases and the J segment 1 base; nucleotides outside the gene matches: 20. This CDR3 contains 22 residues. The CDR3 DNA reads as TGTGCCAGCTCACGAACGCCCCAATTAAGGACAGGGGGCAAGGGAACTAATGAAAAACTGTTTTTT. Residues: CASSRTPQLRTGGKGTNEKLFF.

This chain links TRBV7-3 with TRBJ1-1, with unresolved D. Germline values: CDR1 SGHTA, CDR2 FQGTGA. CDR3 length: 13 residues. V lost 2 bases to trimming and J lost 1 base, with 5 bases between them. CDR3 loop: CASSLEQNTEAFF. CDR3 nucleotides: TGTGCCAGCAGCTTAGAACAGAACACTGAAGCTTTCTTT.

CDR3 sequence (DNA): TGCGCCAGCAGCCCTGGACTAGCGGGAGGAGTGGGCTACCAAGAGACCCAGTACTTC. Protein: CASSPGLAGGVGYQETQYF. The chain couples TRBV5-1 to TRBJ2-5, with TRBD2 matching 14 bases. The germline V gene has CDR1 SGHRS and CDR2 YFSETQ. This CDR3 comprises 19 residues. The V gene end was trimmed by 4 bases and the J gene end by 0 bases; junction bases not matched to a gene: 11. Using reference TRBV5-1 and TRBJ2-5 for the parts outside the CDR3, the full variable domain is KAGVTQTPRYLIKTRGQQVTLSCSPISGHRSVSWYQQTPGQGLQFLFEYFSETQRNKGNFPGRFSGRQFSNSRSEMNVSTLELGDSALYLCASSPGLAGGVGYQETQYFGPGTRLLVL.

This sequence joins TRBV29-1 and TRBJ2-3, with 10 nucleotides matching TRBD2. The CDR3 has 16 residues. V gave up 3 bases and J gave up 1 base; unmatched junction bases: 7. Germline V gene lookup returns CDR1 SQVTM and CDR2 ANQGSEA. This CDR3 is CSVESLAGEGTDTQYF. The CDR3 DNA reads as TGCAGCGTTGAGAGTCTAGCGGGAGAAGGCACAGATACGCAGTATTTT.

Written as DNA, the CDR3 is TGTGCCAGCTCACCACTAGAATTCAAAGAGACCCAGTACTTC. Residues: CASSPLEFKETQYF. The chain is built from TRBV18 and TRBJ2-5, with D unclear. The germline V gene has CDR1 KGHSH and CDR2 LQKENI. V lost 1 base to trimming and J lost 3 bases, with 9 bases between them. CDR3 length: 14 amino acids.

This clone was seen only a few times. The chain is built from TRBV19 and TRBJ2-3; TRBD1 is a possible D gene (6 bases). Germline V gene sequence: CDR1 LNHDA, CDR2 SQIVND (reference sequence). The ends were cut back, 8 bases at V and 1 base at J, with 10 bases in the middle. The CDR3 is 13 residues long. The CDR3 here is CASSPGGTDTQYF. The CDR3, as DNA: TGTGCCAGTTCCCCAGGGGGCACAGATACGCAGTATTTT.

The gene calls are TRBV27 and TRBJ1-2; D is possibly TRBD1 (6 bases). Germline V gene sequence: CDR1 MNHEY, CDR2 SMNVEV (reference sequence). The CDR3 is made up of 14 amino acids. Trimming took 4 bases from V and 6 from J, leaving 15 bases between them. CDR3 DNA: TGTGCCAGCAGTTCGCGGACAGCGAGGAATGGCTACACCTTC. It encodes CASSSRTARNGYTF.

With respect to this clone: An end of the junction differs from the germline gene, which may be a read error. CDR3 in DNA: TGTTCCAGCAGCTTAGGGGACGGGACAGGGACTTATAATTCACCCCTCCACTTT. Protein product: CSSSLGDGTGTYNSPLHF. The chain links TRBV7-9 to TRBJ1-6, with TRBD1 identical over 9 bases. Germline assignment: CDR1 SEHNR and CDR2 FQNEAQ (reference sequence). The CDR3 length is 18 residues.

J is TRBJ2-3 and V is TRBV4-1; D may be TRBD1 (6 bases). V lost 6 bases and J 2 bases, leaving 18 bases between the germline ends. Germline CDR1 reads MGHRA; CDR2 reads YSYEKL. The CDR3 is made up of 16 amino acids. CDR3 DNA sequence: TGCGCCAGCAGACGTGGACAGCCTATGGCCACAGATACGCAGTATTTT. Amino acid sequence: CASRRGQPMATDTQYF.

The CDR3 nucleotides are TGTGCCAGCATGGAGATGCCAGGGAATGGCTACACCTTC. Its translation: CASMEMPGNGYTF. This sequence joins TRBV27 and TRBJ1-2, with a tentative D call TRBD1 (5 bases). The CDR3 has 13 residues. Trimming stripped 7 bases from V and 6 bases from J, with 15 bases between. Germline CDR1 MNHEY, CDR2 SMNVEV (reference sequence).

The chain is built from TRBV21-1 and TRBJ2-1; TRBD1 reflects the table's D call only, with no check against the DNA. TRBV21-1 is described as a pseudogene. There are 16 residues in the CDR3. The CDR3: CASTRFHRQENNEQFF. As DNA, the CDR3 is TGTGCCAGCACCCGGTTCCACCGACAGGAGAACAATGAGCAGTTCTTC.

The chain employs TRBV18 and TRBJ2-5; 7 bases are shared with TRBD1. Germline V gene lookup returns CDR1 KGHSH and CDR2 LQKENI. This CDR3 comprises 15 residues. Trimming cost V 3 bases and J 5 bases; bases outside gene matches: 9. CDR3 nucleotide sequence: TGTGCCAGCTCACCTATGACAGGGCAGGAGGAGACCCAGTACTTC. Amino acid sequence: CASSPMTGQEETQYF.

V is TRBV4-1 and J is TRBJ1-5; TRBD1 matches 8 bases. The CDR3 runs 14 residues. Germline assignment: CDR1 MGHRA and CDR2 YSYEKL. The junction had 5 bases not matched to a gene; V was cut back by 4 bases and J by 6 bases. The CDR3 region has the DNA TGCGCCAGCAGCCCTGGGACAGGAGGTCAGCCCCAGCATTTT. Its protein is CASSPGTGGQPQHF.

This clone was recorded only once. The CDR3 reads CASSYRQGRAGELFF. CDR3 DNA sequence: TGTGCCAGCAGTTACCGGCAGGGGAGGGCCGGGGAGCTGTTTTTT. J is TRBJ2-2 and V is TRBV6-5; D may be TRBD2 (7 bases). The V end lost 2 bases, the J end lost 6 bases, and 13 bases lay between the germline ends. The CDR3 totals 15 residues. Per the germline V gene, CDR1 is MNHEY and CDR2 is SVGAGI.

The chain combines TRBV12-5 with TRBJ1-6; D is possibly TRBD1 (5 bases). The CDR3 extends over 20 amino acids. Germline CDR1 and CDR2: LGHNT and FRNRAP. V was shortened by 3 bases and J by 1 base, with 22 bases between the two germline ends. The DNA of the CDR3 is TGTGCTAGTGGTTTTACCACAATCCAATCAGGGATATCCTATAATTCACCCCTCCACTTT. Residues: CASGFTTIQSGISYNSPLHF. Combining the CDR3 with reference TRBV12-5 and TRBJ1-6 gives the whole variable domain DARVTQTPRHKVTEMGQEVTMRCQPILGHNTVFWYRQTMMQGLELLAYFRNRAPLDDSGMPKDRFSAEMPDATLATLKIQPSEPRDSAVYFCASGFTTIQSGISYNSPLHFGNGTRLTVT.

This rearrangement joins TRBV19 to TRBJ1-1; D is undetermined. The germline V gene has CDR1 LNHDA and CDR2 SQIVND (reference sequence). Deletions cut 3 bases from V and 4 bases from J, with 9 bases between. The CDR3 totals 13 residues. CDR3 nucleotide sequence: TGTGCCAGTAGTATCGGGGTCGGCACTGAAGCTTTCTTT. Residues: CASSIGVGTEAFF.

V usage is TRBV12-2 and J usage is TRBJ2-7; no DNA check was done on the table's D call, TRBD2. TRBV12-2 is a recognized pseudogene. The CDR3 sequence is 17 residues long. For the CDR3, the DNA is TGTGCAAGTCGCTCGACAGATGAGCTCCTGGAGGGACACGAGCAGTACTTC. Residues: CASRSTDELLEGHEQYF.

The chain carries TRBV7-8 and TRBJ2-2; D is unresolved. Germline assignment: CDR1 SGHVS and CDR2 FQNEAQ. The CDR3 has 16 residues. The ends were cut back, 1 base at V and 0 bases at J, with 9 bases in the middle. The CDR3 DNA reads as TGTGCCAGCAGCTTAGGCAGGTGGGCGAACACCGGGGAGCTGTTTTTT. This translates into CASSLGRWANTGELFF. The entire variable domain, with the rest obtained from reference TRBV7-8 and TRBJ2-2, is as follows: GAGVSQSPRYKVAKRGQDVALRCDPISGHVSLFWYQQALGQGPEFLTYFQNEAQLDKSGLPSDRFFAERPEGSVSTLKIQRTQQEDSAVYLCASSLGRWANTGELFFGEGSRLTVL.